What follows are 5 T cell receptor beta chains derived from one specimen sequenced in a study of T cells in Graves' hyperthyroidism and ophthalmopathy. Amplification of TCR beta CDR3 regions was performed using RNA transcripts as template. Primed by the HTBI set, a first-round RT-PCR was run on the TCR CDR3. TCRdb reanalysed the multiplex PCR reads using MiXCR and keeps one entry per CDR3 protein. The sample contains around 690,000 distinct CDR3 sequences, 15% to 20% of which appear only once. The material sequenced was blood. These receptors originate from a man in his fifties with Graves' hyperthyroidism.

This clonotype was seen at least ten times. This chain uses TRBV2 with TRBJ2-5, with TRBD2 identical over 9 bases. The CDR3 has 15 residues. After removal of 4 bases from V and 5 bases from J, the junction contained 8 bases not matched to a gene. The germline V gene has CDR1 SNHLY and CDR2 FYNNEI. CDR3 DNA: TGTGCCAGCAGTGTCGATAGCGGGAGCGGTGAGACCCAGTACTTC. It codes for CASSVDSGSGETQYF. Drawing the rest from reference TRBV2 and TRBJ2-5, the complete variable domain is EPEVTQTPSHQVTQMGQEVILRCVPISNHLYFYWYRQILGQKVEFLVSFYNNEISEKSEIFDDQFSVERPDGSNFTLKIRSTKLEDSAMYFCASSVDSGSGETQYFGPGTRLLVL.

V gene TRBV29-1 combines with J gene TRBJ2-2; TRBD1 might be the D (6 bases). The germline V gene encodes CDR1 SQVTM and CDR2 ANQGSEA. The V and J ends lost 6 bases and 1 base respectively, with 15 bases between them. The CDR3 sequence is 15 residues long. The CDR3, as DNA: TGCAGCGTACTGGGGCAGGGGTTGAACACCGGGGAGCTGTTTTTT. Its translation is CSVLGQGLNTGELFF.

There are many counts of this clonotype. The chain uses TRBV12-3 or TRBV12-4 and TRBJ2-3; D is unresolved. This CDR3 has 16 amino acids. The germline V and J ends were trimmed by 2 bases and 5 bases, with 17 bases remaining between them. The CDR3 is CASSLYGWKGGDTQYF. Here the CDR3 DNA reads TGTGCCAGCAGTTTATACGGCTGGAAGGGTGGAGATACGCAGTATTTT.

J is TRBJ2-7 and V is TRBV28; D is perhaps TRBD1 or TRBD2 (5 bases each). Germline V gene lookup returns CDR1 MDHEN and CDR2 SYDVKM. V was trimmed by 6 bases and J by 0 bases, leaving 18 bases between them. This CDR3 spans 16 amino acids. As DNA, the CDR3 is TGTGCCAGCAGGGCGGACTTACTGGGGCCCTCCTACGAGCAGTACTTC. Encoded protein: CASRADLLGPSYEQYF.

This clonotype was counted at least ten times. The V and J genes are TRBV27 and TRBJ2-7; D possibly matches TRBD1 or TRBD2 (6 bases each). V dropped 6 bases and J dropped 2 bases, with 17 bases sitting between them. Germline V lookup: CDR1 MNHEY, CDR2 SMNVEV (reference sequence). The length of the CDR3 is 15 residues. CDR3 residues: CASSLGGITPYEQYF. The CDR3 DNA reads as TGTGCCAGCAGCCTAGGGGGGATTACCCCCTACGAGCAGTACTTC.